This entry lists 7 T cell receptor beta chains sequenced from one sample in a study of blood T cell dynamics during melanoma immunotherapy. Sample time point: week 3, after first cycle of checkpoint inhibitor. The repertoire was sequenced with immunoSEQ multiplex PCR; TCRdb's copy has only in-frame clones and lacks some. The sample includes roughly 12,000 clones, roughly 83% of them seen just once. The sequences come from blood, collected from a patient treated with checkpoint blockade. All receptors come from a human donor with melanoma.

This clone is a singleton in its sample. This sequence joins TRBV6-6 and TRBJ1-6, with 9 bases lining up with TRBD1. The CDR3 consists of 14 residues. The V segment lost 4 bases and the J segment 10 bases; nucleotides outside the gene matches: 5. Germline V gene sequence: CDR1 MNHNY, CDR2 SVGAGI (reference sequence). DNA for the CDR3: TGTGCCAGCAGTTCCAACAGGGGGCTGTCACCCCTCCACTTT. It translates to CASSSNRGLSPLHF.

The sample holds a few counts of this clone. The rearrangement links TRBV6-5 to TRBJ1-3; D perhaps matches TRBD1 (5 bases). Trimming took off 2 bases at V and 4 bases at J, with 9 bases between the two ends. The germline V gene encodes CDR1 MNHEY and CDR2 SVGAGI. There are 14 residues in the CDR3. CDR3 sequence reads: CASSYVGVGNTIYF. The DNA for the CDR3 is TGTGCCAGCAGTTACGTAGGGGTAGGAAACACCATATATTTT.

The chain is built from TRBV4-3 and TRBJ1-2; D call uncertain. The CDR3 length is 13 residues. Trimming left V 0 bases short and J 3 bases short, with 5 bases between. Per germline, CDR1 LGHNA and CDR2 YSLEER. The CDR3 DNA is TGCGCCAGCAGCCAAGAACCCTACTATGGCTACACCTTC. Translating it yields CASSQEPYYGYTF.

The chain combines TRBV5-4 with TRBJ1-2; 8 bases align to TRBD1. This CDR3 is built from 13 residues. J was trimmed by 6 bases and V by 0 bases; bases with no gene match: 1. Germline-derived CDR1 and CDR2 are SGHNT and YYREEE (reference sequence). In DNA form, the CDR3 reads TGTGCCAGCAGCTTGGACAGGGGGAATGGCTACACCTTC. This translates into CASSLDRGNGYTF.

CDR3 protein: CSVSEHQNEKLFF. CDR3 DNA: TGCAGCGTTTCGGAGCACCAGAATGAAAAACTGTTTTTT. The chain recombines TRBV29-1 with TRBJ1-4; unclear D gene. The germline V gene has CDR1 SQVTM and CDR2 ANQGSEA. The CDR3 consists of 13 residues. V was trimmed by 5 bases and J by 5 bases, leaving 12 bases between them.

The rearrangement uses TRBV13 and TRBJ1-5; perhaps TRBD1 as D (5 bases). Germline V lookup: CDR1 PRHDT, CDR2 FYEKMQ (reference sequence). The V end was cut by 0 bases, the J end by 2 bases, with 14 bases between. The CDR3 is 17 amino acids. CDR3 sequence: CASSLGRGVVGNQPQHF. Written as DNA, the CDR3 is TGTGCCAGCAGCTTAGGCCGGGGGGTAGTGGGCAATCAGCCCCAGCATTTT.

The table lists this clone with a count of one. This chain uses TRBV9 with TRBJ1-1; D unclear. In germline, CDR1 is SGDLS, CDR2 YYNGEE. The V gene lost 0 bases and the J gene lost 10 bases, with 13 bases spanning the gap. The CDR3 has 13 residues. CDR3 sequence: CASSVEGTGRAFF. Here the CDR3 DNA reads TGTGCCAGCAGCGTAGAGGGCACGGGAAGAGCTTTCTTT. The full variable domain, in which reference TRBV9 and TRBJ1-1 provide the parts outside the CDR3, is DSGVTQTPKHLITATGQRVTLRCSPRSGDLSVYWYQQSLDQGLQFLIQYYNGEERAKGNILERFSAQQFPDLHSELNLSSLELGDSALYFCASSVEGTGRAFFGQGTRLTVV.